This TCR beta chain comes out of a study of T cells after posttransplantation cyclophosphamide. The table came from immunoSEQ multiplex PCR; TCRdb's copy has only in-frame clones and leaves some out. This sample comprises 42,000 or so clones, none seen once only. The study, taken as a whole, reports: Recipient CMV seropositivity and CMV reactivation strongly tracked TRB clonality. Later post-transplant blood repertoires were often dominated by donor CD8+ memory clones. TRB overlap between skin or GI tissue T cells and blood was limited.

The V gene's germline CDR1 is SGHNT and CDR2 YENEEA. There are 16 residues in the CDR3. Trimming left V 0 bases short and J 7 bases short, with 13 bases between. Ten or more counts support this clone. As yet, its antigen is unknown. This sequence originates from a woman in her forties or fifties in good health and a related stem cell transplant donor. The sample comprised PBMCs. V and J are TRBV11-3 and TRBJ1-6, with a possible D match to TRBD1 (6 bases). CDR3 DNA sequence: TGTGCCAGCAGCTTAGAGTTCACAGGGAAAAATTCACCCCTCCACTTT. Translating it yields CASSLEFTGKNSPLHF.